The 28 T cell receptor beta chains presented below share a single source sample, sequenced in a study of identical twins. MiXCR was run by TCRdb on the 5' RACE reads, yielding one entry per CDR3 protein. Of more than 650,000 distinct CDR3 sequences listed, roughly 6% are singletons. The material sequenced was naive T cells sorted from blood. The source of these receptors is a man younger than 35 in good health.

The chain employs TRBV13 and TRBJ2-1, with D perhaps TRBD1 (8 bases). Germline CDR1 reads PRHDT; CDR2 reads FYEKMQ (reference sequence). V dropped 5 bases and J dropped 1 base, with 33 bases sitting between them. The CDR3 totals 22 residues. Here the CDR3 reads CASSKTPGQENGLVPSYNEQFF. Written as DNA, the CDR3 is TGTGCCAGCAGCAAAACACCGGGACAGGAGAACGGACTAGTACCTTCCTACAATGAGCAGTTCTTC.

This clonotype was seen only a few times. This chain connects TRBV30 to TRBJ2-5; perhaps TRBD2 as D (5 bases). CDR3 size: 15 residues. Trimming removed 0 bases from V and 7 bases from J, with 18 bases in between. The germline V gene has CDR1 GTSNPN and CDR2 SVGIG (reference sequence). The CDR3 is CAWSVSVLPEGTQYF. Here the CDR3 DNA reads TGTGCCTGGAGTGTTAGTGTCCTTCCCGAGGGGACCCAGTACTTC.

This rearrangement joins TRBV27 to TRBJ2-1; TRBD1 matches 7 bases. The CDR3 runs 13 residues. V shed 6 bases and J 10 bases; nucleotides not matched to a gene: 9. Germline V gene sequence: CDR1 MNHEY, CDR2 SMNVEV (reference sequence). The CDR3 region is CASSPDRANEQFF. The CDR3 bases are TGTGCCAGCAGCCCTGACAGGGCGAACGAGCAGTTCTTC.

The J gene is TRBJ2-3, the V gene TRBV2; the D gene could be TRBD1 or TRBD2 (5 bases each). Trimming took 2 bases from V and 4 from J, leaving 13 bases between them. CDR1 SNHLY and CDR2 FYNNEI come from the germline V gene. CDR3 length: 15 amino acids. CDR3 DNA sequence: TGTGCCAGCAGTGAATATGGGGGTAGGCCAGATACGCAGTATTTT. This sequence encodes CASSEYGGRPDTQYF. Based on the CDR3 plus reference TRBV2 and TRBJ2-3, the full variable domain is EPEVTQTPSHQVTQMGQEVILRCVPISNHLYFYWYRQILGQKVEFLVSFYNNEISEKSEIFDDQFSVERPDGSNFTLKIRSTKLEDSAMYFCASSEYGGRPDTQYFGPGTRLTVL.

This clonotype has a count of ten or more. J is TRBJ2-1 and V is TRBV29-1; D unclear. This CDR3 has 12 residues. Germline V gene sequence: CDR1 SQVTM, CDR2 ANQGSEA. Trimming removed 5 bases at V and 9 bases at J, with 14 bases between. CDR3 bases: TGCAGCGTTCCCCCGTCTTTCGGTGAGCAGTTCTTC. This gives the protein CSVPPSFGEQFF.

The chain joins TRBV7-9 to TRBJ2-6; the D is unclear. The CDR3 loop spans 14 amino acids. Trimming cost V 5 bases and J 2 bases, with 7 bases left between them. The germline V gene encodes CDR1 SEHNR and CDR2 FQNEAQ (reference sequence). CDR3 loop: CASSPQPGANVLTF. For the CDR3, the DNA is TGTGCCAGCAGCCCCCAGCCTGGGGCCAACGTCCTGACTTTC.

This clonotype was recorded at least ten times. The chain employs TRBV29-1 and TRBJ1-2, with D perhaps TRBD1 (5 bases). Germline-derived CDR1 and CDR2 are SQVTM and ANQGSEA. CDR3 size: 11 residues. The ends were cut back, 7 bases at V and 8 bases at J, with 14 bases in the middle. For the CDR3, the DNA is TGCAGCGATAGGGGAGGGCGAGGCTACACCTTC. Translated: CSDRGGRGYTF.

At least ten counts were recorded for this clonotype. The CDR3 is CATSRDGQDEQYF. In nucleotides, the CDR3 is TGTGCCACCAGCAGAGATGGACAGGACGAGCAGTACTTC. The rearrangement links TRBV15 to TRBJ2-7, with TRBD1 matching over 7 bases. Germline V lookup: CDR1 LNHNV, CDR2 YYDKDF (reference sequence). The V and J ends lost 0 bases and 5 bases, in that order; junction bases with no gene match: 1. The CDR3 is made up of 13 amino acids. The entire variable domain, with the rest obtained from reference TRBV15 and TRBJ2-7, is as follows: DAMVIQNPRYQVTQFGKPVTLSCSQTLNHNVMYWYQQKSSQAPKLLFHYYDKDFNNEADTPDNFQSRRPNTSFCFLDIRSPGLGDTAMYLCATSRDGQDEQYFGPGTRLTVT.

The rearrangement joins TRBV20-1 to TRBJ2-1, with D perhaps matching TRBD2 (5 bases). Germline assignment: CDR1 DFQATT and CDR2 SNEGSKA (reference sequence). There are 15 residues in the CDR3. V lost 1 base and J 4 bases, leaving 14 bases between the germline ends. CDR3 sequence (DNA): TGCAGTGCTAGAGCCCTATTGGAGGAATACAATGAGCAGTTCTTC. It yields the protein CSARALLEEYNEQFF.

There are many counts of this clonotype. The rearrangement joins TRBV5-5 to TRBJ2-3; the D call may be TRBD1 or TRBD2 (5 bases each). The V end was cut by 7 bases, the J end by 7 bases, with 13 bases between. Germline V gene sequence: CDR1 SGHKS, CDR2 YYEKEE (reference sequence). CDR3 length: 12 amino acids. CDR3 loop: CASGTLAHTQYF. DNA for the CDR3: TGTGCCAGCGGGACCCTAGCACATACGCAGTATTTT.

This sequence joins TRBV15 and TRBJ2-7; 10 bases line up with TRBD1. CDR1 and CDR2 from the germline V gene are LNHNV and YYDKDF (reference sequence). Trimming at V came to 0 bases and at J to 1 base, leaving 12 bases not matched to a gene. CDR3 length: 19 amino acids. CDR3 sequence reads: CATSREGPDRGLGSYEQYV. CDR3 DNA: TGTGCCACCAGCAGAGAGGGACCCGACAGGGGGCTTGGGTCCTACGAGCAGTACGTC.

This clonotype came up a few times. The CDR3: CASSEGRGSGANVLTF. DNA of the CDR3: TGTGCCAGCAGCGAAGGTAGGGGCTCTGGGGCCAACGTCCTGACTTTC. This chain links TRBV12-3 or TRBV12-4 with TRBJ2-6; TRBD1 is a possible D gene (5 bases). V was trimmed by 6 bases and J by 0 bases, leaving 12 bases between them. There are 16 residues in the CDR3.

This clonotype was detected ten times or more. The CDR3 region is CASSVREGGPHNEQFF. The CDR3 nucleotides read TGTGCCAGCAGCGTTAGGGAGGGGGGGCCCCACAATGAGCAGTTCTTC. V usage is TRBV9 and J usage is TRBJ2-1; possibly TRBD2 for D (7 bases). The CDR3 contains 16 residues. The V gene lost 2 bases and the J gene lost 5 bases, with 17 bases spanning the gap. Germline assignment: CDR1 SGDLS and CDR2 YYNGEE.

This clonotype was seen ten or more times. The V call is TRBV3-1, the J call TRBJ1-1; tentatively, D is TRBD1 (6 bases). The germline V gene encodes CDR1 LGHDT and CDR2 YNNKEL (reference sequence). CDR3 length: 14 residues. V was pared by 4 bases and J by 4 bases, with 13 bases between. The DNA for the CDR3 is TGTGCCAGCAGCCGCAGGGACATACCCACTGAAGCTTTCTTT. Its protein product is CASSRRDIPTEAFF.

This clonotype appeared many times. The CDR3 protein is CASSLLRTSAVEQFF. For the CDR3, the DNA is TGTGCCAGCAGTTTATTGAGGACTAGCGCCGTTGAGCAGTTCTTC. J is TRBJ2-1 and V is TRBV27, with 9 bases that match TRBD2. CDR1 is MNHEY and CDR2 is SMNVEV in the germline V gene (reference sequence). The CDR3 totals 15 residues. The ends lost 1 base at V and 9 bases at J; junction bases unmatched: 7.

This clonotype was observed a handful of times. The chain has TRBV10-3 and TRBJ2-1, with 10 nucleotides matching TRBD2. Germline CDR1 is ENHRY and CDR2 is SYGVKD. V shed 9 bases and J 2 bases; nucleotides not matched to a gene: 10. The CDR3 totals 16 residues. The CDR3 bases are TGTGCCATACGCACCGGGACTAGCGATACCTACAATGAGCAGTTCTTC. Translating it yields CAIRTGTSDTYNEQFF.

This clonotype was counted ten times or more. This chain joins TRBV20-1 and TRBJ2-7; D gene unclear. From germline, CDR1 is DFQATT and CDR2 SNEGSKA (reference sequence). This CDR3 is built from 15 residues. V was pared by 1 base and J by 7 bases, with 20 bases between. The CDR3 DNA is TGCAGTGCTAGAGCTGTCGCACTTAACCTTCAAGAGCAGTACTTC. It encodes CSARAVALNLQEQYF.

This clonotype has more than one count but fewer than ten. V is TRBV11-2 and J is TRBJ2-3, with 15 bases lining up with TRBD2. The trim removed 5 bases at V and 2 bases at J, leaving 17 bases unmatched. Germline CDR1 SGHAT, CDR2 FQNNGV. This CDR3 is 21 amino acids long. The CDR3 reads CASSGRGDAGTSGRLTDTQYF. CDR3 sequence (DNA): TGTGCCAGCAGCGGCAGGGGAGACGCTGGGACTAGCGGGAGGCTCACAGATACGCAGTATTTT.

This clonotype occurred many times. V and J are TRBV20-1 and TRBJ2-1; 7 nucleotides match TRBD2. CDR1 is DFQATT, CDR2 SNEGSKA, per germline (reference sequence). The CDR3 runs 16 residues. The V segment lost 0 bases and the J segment 2 bases; nucleotides outside the gene matches: 7. CDR3 in DNA: TGCAGTGCTAGAGATTTTCGGGGAGGGCCCTACAATGAGCAGTTCTTC. This encodes CSARDFRGGPYNEQFF.

This clonotype was seen at least ten times. Here the CDR3 reads CASTVRETQYF. CDR3 nucleotides: TGTGCCAGCACAGTGAGGGAGACCCAGTACTTC. This chain links TRBV6-1 with TRBJ2-5, with D uncertain. CDR1 MNHNS and CDR2 SASEGT come from the germline V gene. The germline V and J ends were trimmed by 7 bases and 5 bases, with 8 bases remaining between them. The CDR3 totals 11 residues.

With respect to this clonotype: The junction departs from germline at one end; a sequencing error may be responsible. J is TRBJ2-6 and V is TRBV7-9; D might be TRBD1 or TRBD2, each matching 5 bases. In germline, CDR1 is SEHNR, CDR2 FQNEAQ (reference sequence). The CDR3 extends over 15 amino acids. The CDR3 region is CASRPQGPGANVPTF. CDR3 in DNA: TGTGCCAGCAGGCCTCAGGGTCCCGGGGCCAACGTCCCGACTTTC.

A few counts support this clonotype. The chain links TRBV3-1 to TRBJ1-5; TRBD1 might be the D (6 bases). Germline CDR1 is LGHDT and CDR2 is YNNKEL (reference sequence). Trimming left V 2 bases short and J 7 bases short, with 9 bases between. The CDR3 contains 13 residues. The CDR3 reads CASSQRGGQPQHF. CDR3 sequence (DNA): TGTGCCAGCAGCCAACGCGGGGGCCAGCCCCAGCATTTT.

This chain joins TRBV12-3 or TRBV12-4 and TRBJ2-1; D gene uncertain. This CDR3 has 15 residues. V lost 3 bases and J lost 8, with 17 bases in between. CDR3 protein: CASSFKLPDPHEQFF. CDR3 DNA: TGTGCCAGCAGTTTTAAACTACCGGACCCCCATGAGCAGTTCTTC.

The chain recombines TRBV6-2 or TRBV6-3 with TRBJ1-1; D may be TRBD1 (6 bases). V lost 4 bases and J 4 bases, leaving 16 bases between the germline ends. From germline, CDR1 is MNHEY and CDR2 SVGEGT. There are 15 residues in the CDR3. The CDR3 spells CASSFRGLEGTEAFF. The CDR3 nucleotides read TGTGCCAGCAGTTTTCGGGGGCTGGAGGGCACTGAAGCTTTCTTT.

This clonotype was counted only a few times. The rearrangement joins TRBV4-3 to TRBJ2-1; D is unresolved. The V end lost 1 base, the J end lost 3 bases, and 10 bases lay between the germline ends. CDR1 and CDR2 (germline): LGHNA, YSLEER. The CDR3 is 15 residues long. The CDR3 bases are TGCGCCAGCAGCCAAGCGCTAGGAAGCTACAATGAGCAGTTCTTC. This codes for CASSQALGSYNEQFF.

This clonotype was found many times. The chain carries TRBV7-2 and TRBJ2-1; D call uncertain. From germline, CDR1 is SGHTA and CDR2 FQGNSA. This CDR3 has 14 residues. Trimming cost V 5 bases and J 9 bases, with 17 bases left between them. The DNA for the CDR3 is TGTGCCAGCAGCCCCGAACGGCTAGGAACTGAGCAGTTCTTC. Encoded protein: CASSPERLGTEQFF.

This clonotype has at least ten counts. CDR3 DNA: TGTGCCAGCAGCTCCCTCAAAAGCTCCTACGAGCAGTACTTC. Its translation is CASSSLKSSYEQYF. The V and J genes are TRBV7-2 and TRBJ2-7; unclear D gene. The V gene's germline CDR1 is SGHTA and CDR2 FQGNSA. This CDR3 region has 14 residues. Trimming pared 4 bases from V and 0 bases from J, leaving 10 bases between.

This chain links TRBV6-1 with TRBJ2-3; 8 bases fit TRBD2. The length of the CDR3 is 14 residues. J gave up 0 bases and V 8 bases, and 4 bases lay outside the gene matches. The germline gives CDR1 MNHNS, CDR2 SASEGT. CDR3 sequence (DNA): TGTGCCAGCGGGGCTAGCGGGAGCACAGATACGCAGTATTTT. Amino acids: CASGASGSTDTQYF.